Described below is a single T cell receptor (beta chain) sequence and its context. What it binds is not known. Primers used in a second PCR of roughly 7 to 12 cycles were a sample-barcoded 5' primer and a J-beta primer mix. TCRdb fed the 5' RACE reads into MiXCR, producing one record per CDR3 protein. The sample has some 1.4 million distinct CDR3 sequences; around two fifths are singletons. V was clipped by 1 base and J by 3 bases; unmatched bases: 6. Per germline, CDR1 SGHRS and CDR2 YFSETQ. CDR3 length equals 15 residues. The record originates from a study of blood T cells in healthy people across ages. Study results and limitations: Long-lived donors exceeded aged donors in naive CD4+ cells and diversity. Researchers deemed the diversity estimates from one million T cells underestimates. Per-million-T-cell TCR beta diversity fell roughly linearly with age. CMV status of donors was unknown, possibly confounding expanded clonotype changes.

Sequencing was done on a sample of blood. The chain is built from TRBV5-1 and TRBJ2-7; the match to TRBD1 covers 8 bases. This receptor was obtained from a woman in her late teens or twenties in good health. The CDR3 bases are TGCGCCAGCAGCTTGAATACAGGGGGTCTCTACGAGCAGTACTTC. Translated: CASSLNTGGLYEQYF.